These T cell receptor beta chains were read from a single sample in a study of technical replicates of blood from a handful of donors. Data came from immunoSEQ multiplex PCR; TCRdb stores just in-frame clones and leaves some out. The table shows tens of thousands of clones, with approximately 98% occurring only once. Specimen: T cells isolated from PBMCs. Every receptor here comes from a human donor in good health. Each CDR3 is given with its conserved first and last residue. A D gene is named only where the DNA matches it firmly. The size entry is marked missing in some rows and otherwise reads once, few, many or a size class.

size	V	D	J	CDR3	DNA
.	TRBV4-1	TRBD2	TRBJ2-3	CASSPRLAGEGDTQYF	TGCGCCAGCAGCCCTCGACTAGCGGGAGAAGGAGATACGCAGTATTTT
.	TRBV5-6	TRBD1	TRBJ2-7	CASSLARGLFYEQYF	TGTGCCAGCAGCTTGGCCAGGGGGCTTTTCTACGAGCAGTACTTC
.	TRBV19	TRBD2	TRBJ2-4	CASSKGTSGNGSIQYF	TGTGCCAGTAGTAAGGGGACTAGCGGGAATGGTAGCATTCAGTACTTC
.	TRBV5-1	TRBD1	TRBJ2-1	CASSSGTGSNEQFF	TGCGCCAGCAGCTCCGGGACAGGGTCCAATGAGCAGTTCTTC
.	TRBV11-2	TRBD1	TRBJ1-1	CASSSLQGRNTEAFF	TGTGCCAGCAGCTCCCTACAGGGGCGGAACACTGAAGCTTTCTTT
.	TRBV9	.	TRBJ1-5	CASSVDSNNQPQHF	TGTGCCAGCAGCGTAGACAGCAACAATCAGCCCCAGCATTTT
.	TRBV21-1	.	TRBJ1-5	CASSMRINQPQHF	TGTGCCAGCAGCATGAGGATCAATCAGCCCCAGCATTTT
.	TRBV6-1	TRBD2	TRBJ2-3	CASSESGLAVDTQYF	TGTGCCAGCAGTGAGTCGGGACTAGCGGTAGATACGCAGTATTTT
.	TRBV7-2	.	TRBJ1-3	CASSPELTSGNTIYF	TGTGCCAGCAGCCCTGAGCTAACCTCTGGAAACACCATATATTTT
.	TRBV19	.	TRBJ1-3	CASSLQGSGNTIYF	TGTGCCAGTAGTCTACAGGGATCTGGAAACACCATATATTTT
.	TRBV5-1	.	TRBJ2-6	CASSLGESSGANVLTF	TGCGCCAGCAGCTTGGGTGAGAGCTCTGGGGCCAACGTCCTGACTTTC
once	TRBV11-2	.	TRBJ1-4	CASSQGEKLFF	TGTGCCAGCAGCCAGGGGGAAAAACTGTTTTTT
.	TRBV9	TRBD1	TRBJ2-5	CASSVFTGGQETQYF	TGTGCCAGCAGCGTATTTACAGGGGGGCAAGAGACCCAGTACTTC
.	TRBV30	TRBD2	TRBJ2-2	CAWSVGLAGTGELFF	TGTGCCTGGAGTGTAGGCCTAGCGGGCACCGGGGAGCTGTTTTTT
.	TRBV7-8	.	TRBJ1-3	CASSLGTTSGNTIYF	TGTGCCAGCAGCTTGGGGACAACCTCTGGAAACACCATATATTTT
.	TRBV28	.	TRBJ1-4	CASSLVGGVEKLFF	TGTGCCAGCAGTTTAGTTGGGGGGGTTGAAAAACTGTTTTTT
.	TRBV7-2	.	TRBJ1-2	CARGFGRVNYGYTF	TGTGCCAGGGGATTCGGCAGGGTAAACTATGGCTACACCTTC
.	TRBV4-2	TRBD2	TRBJ2-7	CASSQARTSGAYEQYF	TGTGCCAGCAGCCAAGCGAGGACTAGCGGGGCCTACGAGCAGTACTTC
.	TRBV13	TRBD2	TRBJ2-7	CASSLRTSDSYEQYF	TGTGCCAGCAGCTTAAGAACTAGCGACTCCTACGAGCAGTACTTC
.	TRBV5-1	TRBD1	TRBJ2-7	CASSLVGTGSSEQYF	TGCGCCAGCAGCTTGGTCGGGACAGGGTCCTCCGAGCAGTACTTC
.	TRBV6-1	.	TRBJ1-5	CASRAEVNQPQHF	TGTGCCAGCAGGGCAGAAGTCAATCAGCCCCAGCATTTT
.	TRBV13	TRBD1	TRBJ2-2	CATGVGGVTGELFF	TGTGCCACAGGCGTAGGGGGCGTCACCGGGGAGCTGTTTTTT
.	TRBV29-1	TRBD2	TRBJ2-7	CSVSSTSGPSYEQYF	TGCAGCGTTTCTTCGACTAGCGGGCCTTCCTACGAGCAGTACTTC
.	TRBV6-5	TRBD2	TRBJ2-7	CASSYAGVLEQYF	TGTGCCAGCAGTTACGCGGGAGTGCTCGAGCAGTACTTC
.	TRBV30	.	TRBJ1-2	CAWSVEGGYTF	TGTGCCTGGAGTGTCGAGGGTGGCTACACCTTC
.	TRBV29-1	TRBD1	TRBJ1-1	CSVVDRGRTEAFF	TGCAGCGTTGTCGACAGGGGAAGAACTGAAGCTTTCTTT
.	TRBV18	TRBD1	TRBJ2-7	CASSPRQGGPYEQYF	TGTGCCAGCTCACCGAGACAGGGTGGACCCTACGAGCAGTACTTC
few	TRBV21-1	.	TRBJ1-1	CASSLRDRGNTEAFF	TGTGCCAGCAGCCTACGGGACAGGGGAAACACTGAAGCTTTCTTT
.	TRBV4-1	.	TRBJ1-1	CASSHARLAFF	TGCGCCAGCAGCCATGCGAGGTTGGCTTTCTTT
once	TRBV6-1	.	TRBJ1-1	CASSEAMTGFTEAFF	TGTGCCAGCAGTGAAGCTATGACAGGATTCACTGAAGCTTTCTTT
once	TRBV5-6	.	TRBJ2-7	CASSPGLLREQYF	TGTGCCAGCAGCCCAGGCCTGCTACGCGAGCAGTACTTC
.	TRBV9	.	TRBJ1-5	CASSQDRLSQPQHF	TGTGCCAGCAGCCAGGACAGATTAAGCCAGCCCCAGCATTTT
.	TRBV9	.	TRBJ1-2	CASSSTGIYGYTF	TGTGCCAGCAGCTCGACGGGTATATATGGCTACACCTTC
.	TRBV5-6	.	TRBJ1-3	CASSLPYGTPSGNTIYF	TGTGCCAGCAGCTTGCCTTACGGGACACCCTCTGGAAACACCATATATTTT
.	TRBV19	.	TRBJ1-1	CASSLTENTEAFF	TGTGCCAGTAGTCTGACAGAGAACACTGAAGCTTTCTTT
.	TRBV11-3	TRBD1	TRBJ1-1	CASSLYRGQNTEAFF	TGTGCCAGCAGCTTATACAGGGGGCAGAACACTGAAGCTTTCTTT
.	TRBV20-1	.	TRBJ2-5	CSALRGETQYF	TGCAGTGCTCTCAGGGGAGAGACCCAGTACTTC
.	TRBV27	.	TRBJ2-1	CASSIQGNEQFF	TGTGCCAGCAGTATACAGGGAAATGAGCAGTTCTTC
.	TRBV18	.	TRBJ1-5	CASSPSREERVVGVNSNQPQHF	TGTGCCAGCTCACCAAGTAGAGAGGAGAGAGTGGTAGGGGTAAATAGCAATCAGCCCCAGCATTTT
.	TRBV5-8	TRBD1	TRBJ1-1	CASSPGQGALNTEAFF	TGTGCCAGCAGCCCCGGACAGGGAGCGTTGAACACTGAAGCTTTCTTT
.	TRBV7-8	TRBD1	TRBJ2-7	CASSWDRSVEQYF	TGTGCCAGCAGCTGGGACAGGTCCGTCGAGCAGTACTTC
.	TRBV28	TRBD1	TRBJ1-4	CASSRPDRATNEKLFF	TGTGCCAGCAGTCGCCCAGACAGGGCGACTAATGAAAAACTGTTTTTT
.	TRBV6-5	TRBD1	TRBJ2-5	CASSYSKTGDQETQYF	TGTGCCAGCAGTTACTCGAAGACAGGGGACCAAGAGACCCAGTACTTC
.	TRBV10-3	TRBD2	TRBJ2-5	CATKRGQETQYF	TGTGCCACTAAGCGGGGACAAGAGACCCAGTACTTC
.	TRBV11-3	.	TRBJ2-2	CASSLGTTYGELFF	TGTGCCAGCAGCTTAGGGACTACCTACGGGGAGCTGTTTTTT
.	TRBV9	TRBD2	TRBJ2-5	CASSSPSSGRETQYF	TGTGCCAGCAGCTCCCCTTCTAGCGGGAGGGAGACCCAGTACTTC
.	TRBV7-9	.	TRBJ2-1	CASSNRYNEQFF	TGTGCCAGCAGTAACAGGTACAATGAGCAGTTCTTC
.	TRBV11-3	.	TRBJ2-7	CASSVVGASYEQYF	TGTGCCAGCAGCGTAGTTGGGGCCTCCTACGAGCAGTACTTC
.	TRBV9	TRBD2	TRBJ2-1	CASSATSGFNEQFF	TGTGCCAGCAGCGCGACTAGCGGGTTCAATGAGCAGTTCTTC